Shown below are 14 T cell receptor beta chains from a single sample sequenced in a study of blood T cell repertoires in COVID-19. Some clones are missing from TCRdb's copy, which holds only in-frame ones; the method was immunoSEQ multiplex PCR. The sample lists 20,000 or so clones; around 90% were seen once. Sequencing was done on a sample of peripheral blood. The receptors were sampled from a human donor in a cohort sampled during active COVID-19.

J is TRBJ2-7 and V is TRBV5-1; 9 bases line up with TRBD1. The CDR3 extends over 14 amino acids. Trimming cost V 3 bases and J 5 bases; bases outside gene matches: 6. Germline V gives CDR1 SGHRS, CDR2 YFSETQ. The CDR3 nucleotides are TGCGCCAGCAGCTACCGGGACAGGGACCACGAGCAGTACTTC. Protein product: CASSYRDRDHEQYF.

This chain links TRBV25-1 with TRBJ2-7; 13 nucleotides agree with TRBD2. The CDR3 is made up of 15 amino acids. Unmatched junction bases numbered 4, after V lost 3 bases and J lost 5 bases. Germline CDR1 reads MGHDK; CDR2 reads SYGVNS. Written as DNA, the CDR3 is TGTGCCAGCAGTGACGGACTAGCGGGAGCCCACGAGCAGTACTTC. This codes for CASSDGLAGAHEQYF.

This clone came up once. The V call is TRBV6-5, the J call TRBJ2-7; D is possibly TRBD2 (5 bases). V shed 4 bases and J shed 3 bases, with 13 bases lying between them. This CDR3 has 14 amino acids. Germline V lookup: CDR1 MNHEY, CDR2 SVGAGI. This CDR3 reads CASSFTRANYEQYF. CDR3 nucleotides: TGTGCCAGCAGTTTCACTAGAGCGAACTACGAGCAGTACTTC.

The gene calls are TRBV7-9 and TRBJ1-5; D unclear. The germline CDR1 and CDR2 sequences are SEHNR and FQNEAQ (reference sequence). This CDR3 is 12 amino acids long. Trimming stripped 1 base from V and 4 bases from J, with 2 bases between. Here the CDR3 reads CASSLVNQPQHF. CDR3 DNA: TGTGCCAGCAGCTTAGTAAATCAGCCCCAGCATTTT. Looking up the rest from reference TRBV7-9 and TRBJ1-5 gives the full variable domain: DTGVSQNPRHKITKRGQNVTFRCDPISEHNRLYWYRQTLGQGPEFLTYFQNEAQLEKSRLLSDRFSAERPKGSFSTLEIQRTEQGDSAMYLCASSLVNQPQHFGDGTRLSIL.

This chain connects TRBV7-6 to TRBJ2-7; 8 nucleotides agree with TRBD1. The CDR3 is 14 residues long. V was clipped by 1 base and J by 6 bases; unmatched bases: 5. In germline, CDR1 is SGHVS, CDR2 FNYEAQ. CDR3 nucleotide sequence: TGTGCCAGCAGCTTAGGTCAGGGGGCCGGCGAGCAGTACTTC. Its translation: CASSLGQGAGEQYF.

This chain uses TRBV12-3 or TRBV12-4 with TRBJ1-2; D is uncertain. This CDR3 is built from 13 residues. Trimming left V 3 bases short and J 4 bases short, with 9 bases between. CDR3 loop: CASSFLRSYGYTF. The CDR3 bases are TGTGCCAGCAGTTTTCTCAGATCCTATGGCTACACCTTC.

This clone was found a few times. The CDR3 region is CASSPLESTQHF. Here the CDR3 DNA reads TGTGCCAGCAGCCCCCTCGAGAGTACCCAGCATTTT. The V and J genes are TRBV28 and TRBJ1-5; D is uncertain. The V gene's germline CDR1 is MDHEN and CDR2 SYDVKM. This CDR3 comprises 12 residues. V was shortened by 6 bases and J by 11 bases, with 14 bases between the two germline ends. The whole variable domain, remainder taken from reference TRBV28 and TRBJ1-5, is DVKVTQSSRYLVKRTGEKVFLECVQDMDHENMFWYRQDPGLGLRLIYFSYDVKMKEKGDIPEGYSVSREKKERFSLILESASTNQTSMYLCASSPLESTQHFGDGTRLSIL.

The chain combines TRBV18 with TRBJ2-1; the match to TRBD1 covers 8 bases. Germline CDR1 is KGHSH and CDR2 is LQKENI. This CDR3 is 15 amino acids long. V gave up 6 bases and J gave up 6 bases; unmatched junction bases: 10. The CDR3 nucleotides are TGTGCCAGCTCCCGCGGACAGGGACCGGTCAATGAGCAGTTCTTC. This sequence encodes CASSRGQGPVNEQFF.

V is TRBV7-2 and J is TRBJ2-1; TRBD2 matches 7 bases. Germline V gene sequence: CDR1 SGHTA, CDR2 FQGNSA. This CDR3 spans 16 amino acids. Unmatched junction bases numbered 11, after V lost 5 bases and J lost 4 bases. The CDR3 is CASSLLVGGSYNEQFF. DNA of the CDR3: TGTGCCAGCAGCCTACTGGTGGGCGGGAGTTACAATGAGCAGTTCTTC.

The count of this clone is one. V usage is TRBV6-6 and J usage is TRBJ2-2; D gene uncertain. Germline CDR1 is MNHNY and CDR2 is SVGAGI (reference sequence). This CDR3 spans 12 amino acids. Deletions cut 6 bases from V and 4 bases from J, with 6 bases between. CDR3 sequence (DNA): TGTGCCAGCAGCCGGTTCACCGGGGAGCTGTTTTTT. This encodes CASSRFTGELFF.

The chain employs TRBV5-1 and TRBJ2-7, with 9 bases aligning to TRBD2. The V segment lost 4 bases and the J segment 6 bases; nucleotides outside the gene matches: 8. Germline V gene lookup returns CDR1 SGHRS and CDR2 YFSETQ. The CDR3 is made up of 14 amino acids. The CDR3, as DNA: TGCGCCAGCAGCAGGGAGCGGGGGGATCTCGAGCAGTACTTC. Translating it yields CASSRERGDLEQYF.

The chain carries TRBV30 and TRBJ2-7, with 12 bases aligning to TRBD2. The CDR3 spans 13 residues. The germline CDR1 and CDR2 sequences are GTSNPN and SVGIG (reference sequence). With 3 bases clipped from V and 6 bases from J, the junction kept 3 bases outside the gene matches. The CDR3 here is CAWRGLAGTEQYF. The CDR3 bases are TGTGCCTGGAGAGGACTAGCGGGGACCGAGCAGTACTTC.

CDR3 in DNA: TGCAGCGTTGGACAGGACTATGGCTACACCTTC. Its protein product is CSVGQDYGYTF. The V and J genes are TRBV29-1 and TRBJ1-2, with a tentative D call TRBD1 (6 bases). V shed 4 bases and J shed 3 bases, with 6 bases lying between them. Per germline, CDR1 SQVTM and CDR2 ANQGSEA. This CDR3 has 11 residues.

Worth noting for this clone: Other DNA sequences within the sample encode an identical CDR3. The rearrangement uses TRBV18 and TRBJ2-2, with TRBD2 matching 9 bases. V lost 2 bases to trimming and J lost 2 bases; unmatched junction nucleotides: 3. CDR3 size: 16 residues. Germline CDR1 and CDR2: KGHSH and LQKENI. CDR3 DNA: TGTGCCAGCTCACCAGGCCTAGCGGGAAACACCGGGGAGCTGTTTTTT. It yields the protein CASSPGLAGNTGELFF.